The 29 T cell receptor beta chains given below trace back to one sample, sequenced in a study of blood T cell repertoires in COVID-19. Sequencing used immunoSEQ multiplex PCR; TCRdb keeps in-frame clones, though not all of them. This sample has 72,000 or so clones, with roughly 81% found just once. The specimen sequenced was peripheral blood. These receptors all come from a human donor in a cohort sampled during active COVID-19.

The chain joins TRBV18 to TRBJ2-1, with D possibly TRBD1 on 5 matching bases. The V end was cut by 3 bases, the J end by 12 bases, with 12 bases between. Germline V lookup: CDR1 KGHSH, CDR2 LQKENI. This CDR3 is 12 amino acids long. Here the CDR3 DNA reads TGTGCCAGCTCACCGACAGTCGAAGTGCAGTTCTTC. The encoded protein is CASSPTVEVQFF.

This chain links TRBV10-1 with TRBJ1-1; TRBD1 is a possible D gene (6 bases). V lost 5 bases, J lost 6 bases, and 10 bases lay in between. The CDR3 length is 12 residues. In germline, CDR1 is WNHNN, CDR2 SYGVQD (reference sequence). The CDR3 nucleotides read TGCGCCAGCAGTAACAGGGTCCCTGAAGCTTTCTTT. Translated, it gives CASSNRVPEAFF.

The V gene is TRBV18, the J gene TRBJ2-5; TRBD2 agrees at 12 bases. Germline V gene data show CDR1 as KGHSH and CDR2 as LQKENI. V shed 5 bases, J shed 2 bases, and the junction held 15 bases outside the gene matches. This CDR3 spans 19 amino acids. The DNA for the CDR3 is TGTGCCAGCTCATTTTGGACTAGCGGGAAGCCGCCAACACAAGAGACCCAGTACTTC. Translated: CASSFWTSGKPPTQETQYF.

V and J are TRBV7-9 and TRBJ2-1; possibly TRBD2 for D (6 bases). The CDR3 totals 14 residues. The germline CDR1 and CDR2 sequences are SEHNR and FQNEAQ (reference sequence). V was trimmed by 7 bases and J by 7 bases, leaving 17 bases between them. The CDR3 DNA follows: TGTGCCAGCACCTGGAGTCTGGCGGGAAATGAGCAGTTCTTC. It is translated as CASTWSLAGNEQFF.

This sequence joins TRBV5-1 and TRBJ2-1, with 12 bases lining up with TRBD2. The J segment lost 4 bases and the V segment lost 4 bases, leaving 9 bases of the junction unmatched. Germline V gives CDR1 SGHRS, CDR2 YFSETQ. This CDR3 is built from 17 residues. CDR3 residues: CASSNGLAGHTYNEQFF. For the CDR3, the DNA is TGCGCCAGCAGCAATGGACTAGCGGGGCATACTTACAATGAGCAGTTCTTC.

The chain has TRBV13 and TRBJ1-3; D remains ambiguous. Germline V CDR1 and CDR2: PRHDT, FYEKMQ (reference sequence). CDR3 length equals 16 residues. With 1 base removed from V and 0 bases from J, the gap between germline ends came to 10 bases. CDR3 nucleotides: TGTGCCAGCAGCTTAGCCCAGGCCAGCTCTGGAAACACCATATATTTT. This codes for CASSLAQASSGNTIYF.

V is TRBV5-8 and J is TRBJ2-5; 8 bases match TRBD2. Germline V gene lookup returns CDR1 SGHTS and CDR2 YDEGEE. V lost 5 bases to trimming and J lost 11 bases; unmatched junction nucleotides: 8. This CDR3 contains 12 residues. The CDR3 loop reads CASRGLAGPQYF. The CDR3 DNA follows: TGTGCCAGCAGAGGGCTAGCGGGTCCTCAGTACTTC.

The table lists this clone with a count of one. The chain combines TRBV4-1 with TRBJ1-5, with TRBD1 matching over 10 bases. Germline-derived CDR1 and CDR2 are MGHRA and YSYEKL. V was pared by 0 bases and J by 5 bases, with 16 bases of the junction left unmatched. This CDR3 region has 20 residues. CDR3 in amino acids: CASSQEARDRGSGMHQPQHF. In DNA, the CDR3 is TGCGCCAGCAGCCAAGAGGCCCGGGACAGGGGATCGGGGATGCATCAGCCCCAGCATTTT.

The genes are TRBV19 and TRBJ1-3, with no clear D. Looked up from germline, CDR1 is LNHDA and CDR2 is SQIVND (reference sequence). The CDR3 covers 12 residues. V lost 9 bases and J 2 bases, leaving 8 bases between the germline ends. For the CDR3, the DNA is TGTGCCAGCCACGCAGCTGGAAACACCATATATTTT. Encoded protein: CASHAAGNTIYF.

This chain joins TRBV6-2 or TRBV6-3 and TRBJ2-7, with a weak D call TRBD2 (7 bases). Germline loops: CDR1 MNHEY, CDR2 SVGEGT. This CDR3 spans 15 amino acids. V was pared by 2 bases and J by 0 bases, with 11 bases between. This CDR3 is CASSYVGGGSYEQYF. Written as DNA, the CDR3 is TGTGCCAGCAGTTACGTAGGGGGGGGCTCCTACGAGCAGTACTTC.

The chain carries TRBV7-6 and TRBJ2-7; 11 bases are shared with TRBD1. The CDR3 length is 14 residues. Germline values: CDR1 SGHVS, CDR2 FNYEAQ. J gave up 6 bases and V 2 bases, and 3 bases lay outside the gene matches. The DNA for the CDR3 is TGTGCCAGCAGCTTACCGGGACAGGGGGTCGAGCAGTACTTC. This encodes CASSLPGQGVEQYF.

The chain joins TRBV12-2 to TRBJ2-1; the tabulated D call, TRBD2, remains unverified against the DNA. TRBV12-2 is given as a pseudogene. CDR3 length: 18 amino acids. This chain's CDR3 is CASRLAVCGTSSYNEQFF. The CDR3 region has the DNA TGTGCAAGTCGCTTAGCGGTGTGCGGGACGAGCTCCTACAATGAGCAGTTCTTC.

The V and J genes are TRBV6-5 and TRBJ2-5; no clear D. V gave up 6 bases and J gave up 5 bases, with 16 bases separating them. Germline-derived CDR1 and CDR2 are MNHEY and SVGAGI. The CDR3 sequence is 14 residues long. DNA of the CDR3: TGTGCCAGCAGCCGCAGGTTCTTTGGCGAGACCCAGTACTTC. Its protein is CASSRRFFGETQYF.

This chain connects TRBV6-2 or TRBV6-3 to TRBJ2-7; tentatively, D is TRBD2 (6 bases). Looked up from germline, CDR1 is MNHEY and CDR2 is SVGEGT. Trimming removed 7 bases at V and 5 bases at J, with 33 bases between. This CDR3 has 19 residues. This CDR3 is CASTPLSGLFSYDGNEQYF. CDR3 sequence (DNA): TGTGCCAGCACCCCACTTAGCGGACTATTCTCCTACGATGGCAACGAGCAGTACTTC.

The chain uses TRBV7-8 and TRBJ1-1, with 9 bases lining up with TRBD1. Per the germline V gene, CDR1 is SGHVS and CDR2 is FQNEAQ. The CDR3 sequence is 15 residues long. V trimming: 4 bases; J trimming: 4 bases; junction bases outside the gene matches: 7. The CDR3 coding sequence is TGTGCCAGCAGCTCGGAACAGGGGGCGATCACTGAAGCTTTCTTT. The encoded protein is CASSSEQGAITEAFF.

The DNA for the CDR3 is TGTGCCACCAGTGAAAGCGGGAGGGGTGCAGATACGCAGTATTTT. Protein: CATSESGRGADTQYF. The V and J genes are TRBV24-1 and TRBJ2-3; 10 bases match TRBD2. Germline CDR1 and CDR2: KGHDR and SFDVKD. With 4 bases clipped from V and 4 bases from J, the junction kept 4 bases outside the gene matches. The CDR3 extends over 15 amino acids.

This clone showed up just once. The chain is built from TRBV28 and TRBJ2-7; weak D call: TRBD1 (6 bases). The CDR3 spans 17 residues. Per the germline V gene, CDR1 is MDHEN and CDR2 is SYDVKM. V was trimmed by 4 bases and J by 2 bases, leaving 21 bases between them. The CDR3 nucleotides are TGTGCCAGCAGTTCAGTAAGTCTCGGGGACATTCCCTACGAGCAGTACTTC. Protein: CASSSVSLGDIPYEQYF.

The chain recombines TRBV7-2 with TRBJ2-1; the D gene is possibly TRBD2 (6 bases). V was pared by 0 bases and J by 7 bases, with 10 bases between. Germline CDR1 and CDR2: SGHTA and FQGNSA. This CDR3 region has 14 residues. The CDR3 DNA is TGTGCCAGCAGCTTAGCGGCGGGGTTAAATGAGCAGTTCTTC. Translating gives CASSLAAGLNEQFF. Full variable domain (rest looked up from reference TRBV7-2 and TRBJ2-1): GAGVSQSPSNKVTEKGKDVELRCDPISGHTALYWYRQSLGQGLEFLIYFQGNSAPDKSGLPSDRFSAERTGGSVSTLTIQRTQQEDSAVYLCASSLAAGLNEQFFGPGTRLTVL.

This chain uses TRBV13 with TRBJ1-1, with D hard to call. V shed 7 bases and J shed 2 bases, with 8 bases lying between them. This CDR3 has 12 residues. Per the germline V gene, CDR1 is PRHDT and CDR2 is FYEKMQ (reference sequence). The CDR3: CASIKLNTEAFF. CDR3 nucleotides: TGTGCCAGCATTAAGCTTAACACTGAAGCTTTCTTT. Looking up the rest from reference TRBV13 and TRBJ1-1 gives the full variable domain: AAGVIQSPRHLIKEKRETATLKCYPIPRHDTVYWYQQGPGQDPQFLISFYEKMQSDKGSIPDRFSAQQFSDYHSELNMSSLELGDSALYFCASIKLNTEAFFGQGTRLTVV.

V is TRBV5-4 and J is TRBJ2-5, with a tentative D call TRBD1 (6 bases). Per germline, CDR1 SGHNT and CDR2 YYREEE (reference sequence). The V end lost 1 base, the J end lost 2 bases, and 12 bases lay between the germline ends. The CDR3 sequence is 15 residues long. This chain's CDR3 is CASSLQGPRQETQYF. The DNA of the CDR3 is TGTGCCAGCAGCTTGCAGGGGCCCCGACAAGAGACCCAGTACTTC. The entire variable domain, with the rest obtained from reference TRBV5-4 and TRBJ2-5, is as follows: ETGVTQSPTHLIKTRGQQVTLRCSSQSGHNTVSWYQQALGQGPQFIFQYYREEENGRGNFPPRFSGLQFPNYSSELNVNALELDDSALYLCASSLQGPRQETQYFGPGTRLLVL.

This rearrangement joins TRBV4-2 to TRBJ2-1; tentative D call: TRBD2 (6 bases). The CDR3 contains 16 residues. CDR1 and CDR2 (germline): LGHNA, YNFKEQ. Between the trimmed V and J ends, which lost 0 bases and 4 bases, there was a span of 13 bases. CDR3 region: CASSQEGREIYNEQFF. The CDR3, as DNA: TGTGCCAGCAGCCAAGAGGGCCGGGAGATATACAATGAGCAGTTCTTC.

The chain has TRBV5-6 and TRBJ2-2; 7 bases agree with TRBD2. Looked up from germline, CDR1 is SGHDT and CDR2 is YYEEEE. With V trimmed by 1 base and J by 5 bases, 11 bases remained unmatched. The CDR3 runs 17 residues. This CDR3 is CASSLPKVLGGTGELFF. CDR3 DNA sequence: TGTGCCAGCAGCTTGCCAAAAGTGTTGGGGGGGACCGGGGAGCTGTTTTTT.

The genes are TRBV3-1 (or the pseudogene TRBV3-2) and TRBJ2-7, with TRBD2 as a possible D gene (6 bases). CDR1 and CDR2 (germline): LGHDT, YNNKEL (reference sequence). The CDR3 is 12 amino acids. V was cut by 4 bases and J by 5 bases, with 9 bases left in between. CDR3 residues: CASSRSGDEQYF. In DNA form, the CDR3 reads TGTGCCAGCAGCCGGTCGGGGGACGAGCAGTACTTC.

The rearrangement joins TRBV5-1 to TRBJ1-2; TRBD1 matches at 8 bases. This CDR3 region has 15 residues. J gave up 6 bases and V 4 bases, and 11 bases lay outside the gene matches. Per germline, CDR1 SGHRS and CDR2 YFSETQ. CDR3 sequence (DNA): TGCGCCAGCAGCCTACAGGCCGGGACAGGAGATGGCTACACCTTC. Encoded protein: CASSLQAGTGDGYTF.

CDR3 sequence reads: CASSQSSGSEQYF. Here the CDR3 DNA reads TGCGCCAGCAGTCAATCGTCGGGGTCCGAGCAGTACTTC. V usage is TRBV23-1 and J usage is TRBJ2-7, with D possibly being TRBD2 (5 bases). TRBV23-1 is noted as an ORF with a role that remains uncertain. V was trimmed by 0 bases and J by 6 bases, leaving 9 bases between them. The CDR3 is made up of 13 amino acids.

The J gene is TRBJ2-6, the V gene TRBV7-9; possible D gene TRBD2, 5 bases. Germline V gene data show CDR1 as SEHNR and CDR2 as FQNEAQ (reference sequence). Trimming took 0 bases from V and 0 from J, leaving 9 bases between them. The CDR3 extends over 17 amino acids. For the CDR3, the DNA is TGTGCCAGCAGCTTAGCTAGCGCCAACTCTGGGGCCAACGTCCTGACTTTC. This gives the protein CASSLASANSGANVLTF.

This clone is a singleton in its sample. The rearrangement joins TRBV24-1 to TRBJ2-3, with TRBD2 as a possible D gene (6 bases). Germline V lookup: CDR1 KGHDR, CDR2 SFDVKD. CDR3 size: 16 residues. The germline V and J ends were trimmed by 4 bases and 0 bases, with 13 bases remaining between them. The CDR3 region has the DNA TGTGCCACCAGTGAACCCCGGGCGGGGAGCACAGATACGCAGTATTTT. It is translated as CATSEPRAGSTDTQYF.

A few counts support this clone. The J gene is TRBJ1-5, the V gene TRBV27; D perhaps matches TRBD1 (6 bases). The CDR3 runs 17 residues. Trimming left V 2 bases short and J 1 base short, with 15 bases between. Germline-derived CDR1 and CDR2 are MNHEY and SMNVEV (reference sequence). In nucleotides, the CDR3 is TGTGCCAGCAGTTTACGCCCGCCAGGGGTGAGCAATCAGCCCCAGCATTTT. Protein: CASSLRPPGVSNQPQHF.

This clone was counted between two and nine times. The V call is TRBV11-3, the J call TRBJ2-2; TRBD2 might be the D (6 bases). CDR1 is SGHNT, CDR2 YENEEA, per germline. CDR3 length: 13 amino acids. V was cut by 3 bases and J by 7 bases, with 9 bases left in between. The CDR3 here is CASSLLGGGELFF. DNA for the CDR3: TGTGCCAGCAGCTTGTTGGGGGGCGGGGAGCTGTTTTTT.